This T cell receptor beta chain derives from a study of cytomegalovirus exposure and HLA in healthy donors. In the study overall: The same platform was used for the 100 to 150 validation repertoires and the roughly 700 first-cohort repertoires, a later analysis reported.

The study, taken as a whole, reports: High specificity and sensitivity for cytomegalovirus status were reported for the classifier.

Profiled with immunoSEQ multiplex PCR; TCRdb holds only in-frame clones, not every one. The data hold around 150,000 clones, with just under 90% observed a single time. About this clone: Its specificity is unknown.

The study drew the donors from its 120-subject validation cohort, separate from the roughly 670-subject first cohort. This CDR3 region has 14 residues. The chain combines TRBV21-1 with TRBJ2-7; TRBD1, the table's D call, was not compared with the DNA. TRBV21-1 has pseudogene status. The source of this sequence is a man younger than 30 in good health and CMV-seropositive. Sequencing used PBMCs. The DNA for the CDR3 is TGTGCCAGCAGCAAAGATAACAGCTCCTACGAGCAGTACTTC. Residues: CASSKDNSSYEQYF.